This T cell receptor beta chain came from a study of cytomegalovirus exposure and HLA in healthy donors (dated by TCRdb to the late 2010s). Describing the broader study: According to a later analysis, one platform produced both the roughly 110 validation repertoires and the roughly 640 repertoires of the first cohort. The study aimed to test whether signatures of past pathogen exposure could be identified by cataloging public T cell receptors. High-throughput TCR immunosequencing, statistical association of individual TCRs with disease status, and machine learning were combined to predict cytomegalovirus infection status. Besides the first cohort of some 670 subjects, a separate validation cohort made up of roughly 130 different subjects was used.

General study outcomes and caveats: The validation cohort had no HLA typing available for a later analysis, so co-occurrence within that cohort was assessed over all 130 or so repertoires. Of the cluster scores, roughly 95% were above 0 in a later analysis, which found that TCRs clustered in the first cohort also tended to co-occur in the 120 validation repertoires. Cytomegalovirus status was reported to be diagnosed by the classifier with high specificity and sensitivity in both the original and validation cohorts. According to the authors, the approach could potentially be generalized to other disease states and immunological phenotypes. In the study, 150 to 200 TCR beta chains were listed as associated with cytomegalovirus. Across donors, most TCR sequences were observed very rarely, whereas some public TCRs were present in many individuals. A few of the identified cytomegalovirus-associated TCR beta chains were confirmed in vitro to be specific for cytomegalovirus antigens.

To prepare the library, the immunoSEQ multiplex PCR assay was applied. The paper's processing steps were these. A statistical classification framework was built for diagnosing cytomegalovirus status from the catalog of TCR beta chain sequences. The table was pulled from immuneACCESS by TCRdb, which kept in-frame rearrangements only. Such tables lose some clones; where checked, under half of the loss comes from unresolved V genes, and the rest has no known cause. D and trimming were read from the DNA, whereas the V and J calls and clone size are those reported in that table. The sample yields 43,000 or so clones; 80% to 95% were counted once. 5.5% to 6.5% of the sample belongs to the ten largest clones. The CDR3 spans 12 residues, from the cysteine through the phenylalanine. CDR1 is given as LNHDA and CDR2 as SQIVND, both from the germline V gene (reference sequence). Donors formed part of the validation cohort, which comprised 120 subjects and was distinct from the first cohort of over 500 subjects.

Regarding this clone: Its antigen remains unidentified. Because the CDR3's place on the DNA is in doubt, the DNA is left out and the CDR3 is given as listed by TCRdb.

The sequence was obtained from a man aged 18-30 years in good health and CMV-seronegative. Sequences were obtained from PBMCs. This chain is built from TRBV19 and TRBJ1-1. CDR3 protein: CASSIVARGTFF.